Presented here are 20 T cell receptor beta chains from one specimen sequenced in a study of long-term antiretroviral therapy in people with HIV. Sequencing used immunoSEQ v3.0 at survey level. Sequenced by immunoSEQ multiplex PCR; TCRdb stores in-frame clones only, minus some. The table records 9,000 or so clones, roughly 78% of them present only once. The source was unsorted PBMCs, collected 0.6 years before starting antiretroviral therapy. The receptors originated from a man aged 35-49 years with HIV.

This clone came up a few times. This sequence joins TRBV7-9 and TRBJ1-2; no firm D call. CDR1 and CDR2 from the germline V gene are SEHNR and FQNEAQ (reference sequence). This CDR3 region has 12 residues. The V gene lost 5 bases and the J gene lost 4 bases, with 8 bases spanning the gap. The CDR3, as DNA: TGTGCCAGCAGCCCGGACGCCTATGGCTACACCTTC. It translates to CASSPDAYGYTF. Full variable domain (remainder filled in from reference TRBV7-9 and TRBJ1-2): DTGVSQNPRHKITKRGQNVTFRCDPISEHNRLYWYRQTLGQGPEFLTYFQNEAQLEKSRLLSDRFSAERPKGSFSTLEIQRTEQGDSAMYLCASSPDAYGYTFGSGTRLTVV.

The CDR3 spells CASNWGAFPNEQFF. CDR3 sequence (DNA): TGTGCCAGCAACTGGGGGGCCTTCCCCAATGAGCAGTTCTTC. The J gene is TRBJ2-1, the V gene TRBV6-5, with D perhaps given as TRBD1 or TRBD2 (6 bases each). V lost 7 bases to trimming and J lost 6 bases, with 16 bases between them. Germline CDR1 is MNHEY and CDR2 is SVGAGI. CDR3 length equals 14 residues.

This clone came up a few times. The genes are TRBV2 and TRBJ1-6; no reliable D call. The V end lost 9 bases, the J end lost 8 bases, and 14 bases lay between the germline ends. The CDR3 is 13 amino acids. In germline, CDR1 is SNHLY, CDR2 FYNNEI. The CDR3 DNA sequence: TGTGCCAGTCCCAGAGAGTCGGATTCACCCCTCCACTTT. Amino acids: CASPRESDSPLHF.

The chain carries TRBV7-9 and TRBJ2-7; unclear D gene. There are 13 residues in the CDR3. Trimming took off 2 bases at V and 4 bases at J, with 9 bases between the two ends. The germline V gene encodes CDR1 SEHNR and CDR2 FQNEAQ (reference sequence). The CDR3 reads CASSLLAVYEQYF. The CDR3 DNA reads TGTGCCAGCAGCTTACTGGCGGTGTACGAGCAGTACTTC.

The V call is TRBV6-1, the J call TRBJ1-2; 7 nucleotides agree with TRBD1. The V gene's germline CDR1 is MNHNS and CDR2 SASEGT. J lost 0 bases, V lost 1 base, and 8 bases had no gene match. CDR3 length: 17 amino acids. This CDR3 reads CASSEVAGGRSNYGYTF. As DNA, the CDR3 is TGTGCCAGCAGTGAAGTGGCAGGGGGGAGATCTAACTATGGCTACACCTTC.

The chain recombines TRBV21-1 with TRBJ1-6. TRBV21-1 is a known pseudogene. The CDR3 length is 15 residues. CDR3 amino acids: CASSCHQRGDSPLHF. CDR3 nucleotide sequence: TGTGCCAGCAGCTGCCATCAGCGGGGCGATTCACCCCTCCACTTT.

The chain employs TRBV6-1 and TRBJ2-7; D is perhaps TRBD1 or TRBD2 (5 bases each). CDR3 size: 14 residues. CDR1 and CDR2 (germline): MNHNS, SASEGT. V lost 9 bases and J lost 7, with 22 bases in between. CDR3 in DNA: TGTGCCAGTTCTTTAGGGACGGACTTCCATGAGCAGTACTTC. Amino acids: CASSLGTDFHEQYF.

V gene TRBV27 combines with J gene TRBJ2-3; D may be TRBD1 (5 bases). From germline, CDR1 is MNHEY and CDR2 SMNVEV (reference sequence). Trimming pared 6 bases from V and 0 bases from J, leaving 7 bases between. The CDR3 consists of 13 residues. CDR3 bases: TGTGCCAGCAGGGCAGGGAGCACAGATACGCAGTATTTT. Translated: CASRAGSTDTQYF.

The rearrangement links TRBV7-8 to TRBJ1-5; TRBD1 might be the D (5 bases). V shed 5 bases and J shed 0 bases, with 11 bases lying between them. The germline CDR1 and CDR2 sequences are SGHVS and FQNEAQ. The CDR3 covers 15 residues. The CDR3 spells CASSPNTGSNQPQHF. The CDR3 region has the DNA TGTGCCAGCAGCCCCAATACAGGTAGCAATCAGCCCCAGCATTTT.

The sample holds one count of this clone. This CDR3 is CASFGQRASEAFF. CDR3 nucleotide sequence: TGTGCCAGCTTCGGACAGCGAGCCTCCGAAGCTTTCTTT. The V and J genes are TRBV18 and TRBJ1-1, with D maybe TRBD1 (6 bases). The germline CDR1 and CDR2 sequences are KGHSH and LQKENI. Trimming cost V 7 bases and J 8 bases, with 17 bases left between them. The CDR3 has 13 residues.

The chain carries TRBV9 and TRBJ1-2; D unclear. The CDR3 length is 15 residues. V was cut by 3 bases and J by 0 bases, with 12 bases left in between. Germline-derived CDR1 and CDR2 are SGDLS and YYNGEE. CDR3 amino acids: CASSALGVTNYGYTF. CDR3 DNA: TGTGCCAGCAGCGCCCTTGGGGTAACTAACTATGGCTACACCTTC.

The V gene is TRBV2, the J gene TRBJ2-5; weak D call: TRBD1 (5 bases). V dropped 4 bases and J dropped 5 bases, with 11 bases sitting between them. This CDR3 contains 13 residues. Germline V gene sequence: CDR1 SNHLY, CDR2 FYNNEI. The CDR3 DNA reads as TGTGCCAGCAGTGCTTCAGGGCGGGAGACCCAGTACTTC. It codes for CASSASGRETQYF.

This clone was picked up one time. The J gene is TRBJ1-4, the V gene TRBV2, with D possibly matching TRBD1 (5 bases). V shed 2 bases and J shed 8 bases, with 15 bases lying between them. The CDR3 contains 15 residues. Germline V gene data show CDR1 as SNHLY and CDR2 as FYNNEI. The CDR3 DNA sequence: TGTGCCAGCAGTGAATTGGGACCCCCTCAGGAAAAACTGTTTTTT. This translates into CASSELGPPQEKLFF.

The V and J genes are TRBV5-5 and TRBJ2-2; 9 positions match TRBD1. J was trimmed by 4 bases and V by 4 bases; bases with no gene match: 8. From germline, CDR1 is SGHKS and CDR2 YYEKEE (reference sequence). This CDR3 region has 16 residues. CDR3 amino acids: CASSTGQGRSTGELFF. As DNA, the CDR3 is TGTGCCAGCAGCACGGGACAGGGCAGGAGCACCGGGGAGCTGTTTTTT.

This clone was picked up a small number of times. This rearrangement joins TRBV5-1 to TRBJ1-4; 9 bases are a match to TRBD1. Germline values: CDR1 SGHRS, CDR2 YFSETQ. V gave up 4 bases and J gave up 8 bases; unmatched junction bases: 6. The CDR3 is 14 amino acids. The CDR3 nucleotides read TGCGCCAGCAGCCCGGGACAGGGTAAAGAAAAACTGTTTTTT. Protein sequence: CASSPGQGKEKLFF.

This clone came up a few times. This chain connects TRBV19 to TRBJ1-3; D uncertain. The CDR3 has 13 amino acids. V was shortened by 3 bases and J by 0 bases, with 3 bases between the two germline ends. The germline gives CDR1 LNHDA, CDR2 SQIVND (reference sequence). The CDR3 region is CASSMSSGNTIYF. In nucleotides, the CDR3 is TGTGCCAGTAGTATGAGCTCTGGAAACACCATATATTTT.

The V gene is TRBV27, the J gene TRBJ2-6, with 7 bases lining up with TRBD2. V lost 6 bases to trimming and J lost 4 bases; unmatched junction nucleotides: 3. The CDR3 totals 14 residues. CDR1 and CDR2 (germline): MNHEY, SMNVEV (reference sequence). CDR3 coding DNA: TGTGCCAGCAGCCAGGGAGGGGGGGCCAACGTCCTGACTTTC. Residues: CASSQGGGANVLTF. The full variable domain, rest sourced from reference TRBV27 and TRBJ2-6, is EAQVTQNPRYLITVTGKKLTVTCSQNMNHEYMSWYRQDPGLGLRQIYYSMNVEVTDKGDVPEGYKVSRKEKRNFPLILESPSPNQTSLYFCASSQGGGANVLTFGAGSRLTVL.

This clone was detected once. The CDR3 spells CASSLGQFNQPQHF. The CDR3 DNA follows: TGCGCCAGCAGCTTGGGACAGTTCAATCAGCCCCAGCATTTT. The genes are TRBV5-1 and TRBJ1-5; a possible D gene is TRBD1 (5 bases). V lost 0 bases and J lost 3, with 7 bases in between. The length of the CDR3 is 14 residues. The germline gives CDR1 SGHRS, CDR2 YFSETQ.

The chain employs TRBV18 and TRBJ1-5; TRBD1 matches at 10 bases. Germline lookup yields CDR1 KGHSH and CDR2 LQKENI. V was pared by 0 bases and J by 4 bases, with 3 bases of the junction left unmatched. This CDR3 is 16 amino acids long. The CDR3 region has the DNA TGTGCCAGCTCACCACCAGGACAGGGGGGGAATCAGCCCCAGCATTTT. Its translation: CASSPPGQGGNQPQHF.

V and J are TRBV4-1 and TRBJ1-4; 11 bases line up with TRBD1. There are 21 residues in the CDR3. Germline V lookup: CDR1 MGHRA, CDR2 YSYEKL. The ends lost 0 bases at V and 0 bases at J; junction bases unmatched: 12. In DNA form, the CDR3 reads TGCGCCAGCAGCCAAGATCGGGCGGAGGACAGGGGGCTTGCAACTAATGAAAAACTGTTTTTT. This encodes CASSQDRAEDRGLATNEKLFF.